This is a list of T cell receptor beta chains from one sample in a study of blood T cell repertoires in COVID-19. Generated by immunoSEQ multiplex PCR, the TCRdb table keeps only in-frame clones and is missing some. Of some 250,000 clones in the sample, 81% are singletons; the top ten hold approximately 7.2%. The material sequenced was peripheral blood. The receptors were gathered from a woman of 80 years or more with acute or convalescent COVID-19. The CDR3 runs from the conserved cysteine through the conserved F or W. Fields, in order: V gene, D gene, J gene, clone size, CDR3 DNA, CDR3 protein. The D gene is left open where the match is weak. The size of a clone is reported for some rows only, either as once, few or many, or as a class for expanded clones.

V gene: TRBV1; D gene: NA; J gene: TRBJ2-7; clone size: NA; CDR3 DNA: TGCACCAGCAGCCAAGATCCTTCCTACGAGCAGTACTTC; CDR3 protein: CTSSQDPSYEQYF
V gene: TRBV28; D gene: TRBD2; J gene: TRBJ2-7; clone size: NA; CDR3 DNA: TGTGCCAGCAGTCTGTTAGCGGGAGTGGCCTACGAGCAGTACTTC; CDR3 protein: CASSLLAGVAYEQYF
V gene: TRBV7-2; D gene: NA; J gene: TRBJ1-6; clone size: NA; CDR3 DNA: TGTGCCAGCAGCTTAGGTTCCCGGGTTTCCTATAATTCACCCCTCCACTTT; CDR3 protein: CASSLGSRVSYNSPLHF
V gene: TRBV21-1; D gene: NA; J gene: TRBJ2-7; clone size: NA; CDR3 DNA: TGTGCCGGCTCGATCTCCTACGAGCAGTACTTC; CDR3 protein: CAGSISYEQYF
V gene: TRBV6-1; D gene: NA; J gene: TRBJ1-5; clone size: NA; CDR3 DNA: TGTGCCAGCAGTGAAAATGGAGGGCCCAATCAGCCCCAGCATTTT; CDR3 protein: CASSENGGPNQPQHF
V gene: TRBV14; D gene: TRBD1; J gene: TRBJ1-4; clone size: NA; CDR3 DNA: TGTGCCAGCAGCCGGACAGGGGGGGAAAAACTGTTTTTT; CDR3 protein: CASSRTGGEKLFF
V gene: TRBV5-4; D gene: NA; J gene: TRBJ1-3; clone size: NA; CDR3 DNA: TGTGCCAGCAGCTTGCCCGGGACACACTCTGGAAACACCATATATTTT; CDR3 protein: CASSLPGTHSGNTIYF
V gene: TRBV5-1; D gene: TRBD1; J gene: TRBJ2-2; clone size: many; CDR3 DNA: TGCGCCAGCAGCTACGGACAGGGAGGGAACACCGGGGAGCTGTTTTTT; CDR3 protein: CASSYGQGGNTGELFF
V gene: TRBV2; D gene: TRBD1; J gene: TRBJ2-7; clone size: NA; CDR3 DNA: TGTGCCACCCTAAACAGGGGCTCCTACGAGCAGTACTTC; CDR3 protein: CATLNRGSYEQYF
V gene: TRBV9; D gene: TRBD1; J gene: TRBJ1-1; clone size: NA; CDR3 DNA: TGTGCCAGCAGCGTCGGGGACAGGGCTTTGAACACTGAAGCTTTCTTT; CDR3 protein: CASSVGDRALNTEAFF
V gene: TRBV9; D gene: TRBD1; J gene: TRBJ1-3; clone size: few; CDR3 DNA: TGTGCCAGCTCACGGACAGGGGGCGTATCGGGAAACACCATATATTTT; CDR3 protein: CASSRTGGVSGNTIYF
V gene: TRBV7-2; D gene: TRBD1; J gene: TRBJ1-1; clone size: NA; CDR3 DNA: TGTGCCAGCAGCTTAGGGACAGGGGGCTTGGGGGTGAACACTGAAGCTTTCTTT; CDR3 protein: CASSLGTGGLGVNTEAFF
V gene: TRBV5-1; D gene: TRBD2; J gene: TRBJ2-3; clone size: NA; CDR3 DNA: TGCGCCAGCAGCGTGGGGGGGGACCACGCCGGCACAGATACGCAGTATTTT; CDR3 protein: CASSVGGDHAGTDTQYF
V gene: TRBV7-2; D gene: TRBD1; J gene: TRBJ1-5; clone size: few; CDR3 DNA: TGTGCCAGCACCGACAGGGACAGAGGGCAACAGCCCCAGCATTTT; CDR3 protein: CASTDRDRGQQPQHF
V gene: TRBV25-1; D gene: NA; J gene: TRBJ1-3; clone size: NA; CDR3 DNA: TGTGCCAGCAGTGGCGGAGTGTTGACTGGAAACACCATATATTTT; CDR3 protein: CASSGGVLTGNTIYF
V gene: TRBV5-1; D gene: TRBD1; J gene: TRBJ2-1; clone size: NA; CDR3 DNA: TGCGCCAGCAGCTTCCCCGACAGGGCGCCCTACAATGAGCAGTTCTTC; CDR3 protein: CASSFPDRAPYNEQFF
V gene: TRBV9; D gene: NA; J gene: TRBJ2-7; clone size: NA; CDR3 DNA: TGTGCCAGCAGCGTAGCTCTGAGCTCCTACGAGCAGTACTTC; CDR3 protein: CASSVALSSYEQYF
V gene: TRBV5-1; D gene: TRBD1; J gene: TRBJ2-7; clone size: NA; CDR3 DNA: TGCGCCAGCAGTTCGGTTGGGACAGGGACCTACGAGCAGTACTTC; CDR3 protein: CASSSVGTGTYEQYF
V gene: TRBV5-1; D gene: TRBD1; J gene: TRBJ2-7; clone size: NA; CDR3 DNA: TGCGCCAGCAGCCTGAACACCGGGACAGCCTACGAGCAGTACTTC; CDR3 protein: CASSLNTGTAYEQYF
V gene: TRBV20-1; D gene: NA; J gene: TRBJ1-5; clone size: NA; CDR3 DNA: TGCAGTGCCTCCTCTAATCAGCCCCAGCATTTT; CDR3 protein: CSASSNQPQHF
V gene: TRBV6-5; D gene: TRBD1; J gene: TRBJ2-7; clone size: NA; CDR3 DNA: TGTGCCAGCAGCACCGGGTCAGGGGGCTTTTACGAGCAGTACTTC; CDR3 protein: CASSTGSGGFYEQYF
V gene: TRBV15; D gene: TRBD2; J gene: TRBJ2-7; clone size: NA; CDR3 DNA: TGTGCCACCAGCAGAGATCATTCGCGGGGGTTTCCCTACGAGCAGTACTTC; CDR3 protein: CATSRDHSRGFPYEQYF
V gene: TRBV2; D gene: NA; J gene: TRBJ1-5; clone size: NA; CDR3 DNA: TGTGCCAGCAGTAACCTGGGGGGGAATAGCAATCAGCCCCAGCATTTT; CDR3 protein: CASSNLGGNSNQPQHF
V gene: TRBV9; D gene: NA; J gene: TRBJ1-3; clone size: NA; CDR3 DNA: TGTGCCAGCAGTGGGCGGCCAACAGGTGGAAACACCATATATTTT; CDR3 protein: CASSGRPTGGNTIYF
V gene: TRBV5-1; D gene: NA; J gene: TRBJ2-3; clone size: NA; CDR3 DNA: TGCGCCAGCAGCAGCGAGTCCCGAACTGTTACGCAGTATTTT; CDR3 protein: CASSSESRTVTQYF
V gene: TRBV6-6; D gene: TRBD2; J gene: TRBJ2-3; clone size: NA; CDR3 DNA: TGTGCCAGCAGTTACTCAGGCGGGGGGGCCTCAGATACGCAGTATTTT; CDR3 protein: CASSYSGGGASDTQYF
V gene: TRBV24-1; D gene: NA; J gene: TRBJ1-5; clone size: once; CDR3 DNA: TGTGCCACCAGTGATAGAACAGGTCGGAATCAGCCCCAGCATTTT; CDR3 protein: CATSDRTGRNQPQHF
V gene: TRBV24-1; D gene: TRBD2; J gene: TRBJ2-1; clone size: NA; CDR3 DNA: TGTGCCACCAGTGATTTGGCGCGGGGGGGTGGTGAGCAGTTCTTC; CDR3 protein: CATSDLARGGGEQFF
V gene: TRBV7-8; D gene: TRBD2; J gene: TRBJ2-5; clone size: NA; CDR3 DNA: TGTGCCAGCAGCCTACTGGGGGAGGGGTTCCAAGAGACCCAGTACTTC; CDR3 protein: CASSLLGEGFQETQYF
V gene: TRBV25-1; D gene: NA; J gene: TRBJ2-7; clone size: NA; CDR3 DNA: TGTGCCAGCCGCTATACCACCGACGAGCAGTACTTC; CDR3 protein: CASRYTTDEQYF
V gene: TRBV3-1/TRBV3-2; D gene: TRBD2; J gene: TRBJ2-3; clone size: NA; CDR3 DNA: TGTGCCAGCAGCACTAGCGGGTCTAGCACAGATACGCAGTATTTT; CDR3 protein: CASSTSGSSTDTQYF
V gene: TRBV5-1; D gene: NA; J gene: TRBJ1-3; clone size: NA; CDR3 DNA: TGCGCCAGCAGCCTCGACACAGGGAACTGGGGAAACACCATATATTTT; CDR3 protein: CASSLDTGNWGNTIYF
V gene: TRBV19; D gene: NA; J gene: TRBJ1-2; clone size: NA; CDR3 DNA: TGTGCCAGTAGTGAAGGGCGGGGTAACTATGGCTACACCTTC; CDR3 protein: CASSEGRGNYGYTF
V gene: TRBV19; D gene: TRBD2; J gene: TRBJ2-5; clone size: NA; CDR3 DNA: TGTGCCACCCGGACTAGCGGGAGTCGGGAGACCCAGTACTTC; CDR3 protein: CATRTSGSRETQYF
V gene: TRBV11-3; D gene: NA; J gene: TRBJ2-1; clone size: NA; CDR3 DNA: TGTGCCAGCAGCACGGGACTAGAGGGGGCTGAGCAGTTCTTC; CDR3 protein: CASSTGLEGAEQFF
V gene: TRBV27; D gene: TRBD1; J gene: TRBJ1-2; clone size: NA; CDR3 DNA: TGTGCCACCCTTCGTGTCTGGGACAGCCCCGAAGCCGGCTACACCTTC; CDR3 protein: CATLRVWDSPEAGYTF
V gene: TRBV5-4; D gene: TRBD1; J gene: TRBJ1-1; clone size: NA; CDR3 DNA: TGTGCCAGCAGCTTTAACAGGGGTGTCGGCACTGAAGCTTTCTTT; CDR3 protein: CASSFNRGVGTEAFF
V gene: TRBV7-2; D gene: TRBD2; J gene: TRBJ2-1; clone size: NA; CDR3 DNA: TGTGCCAGCGCGGGGGGTTCTTACAATGAGCAGTTCTTC; CDR3 protein: CASAGGSYNEQFF
V gene: TRBV11-2; D gene: NA; J gene: TRBJ1-4; clone size: NA; CDR3 DNA: TGTGCCAGCAGCTTAGATGGACTTGATGAAAAACTGTTTTTT; CDR3 protein: CASSLDGLDEKLFF
V gene: TRBV10-1; D gene: NA; J gene: TRBJ1-4; clone size: NA; CDR3 DNA: TGCGCCATCACTCCCCGGCGCGGGAAGGGGCAACGAAATGAAAAACTGTTTTTT; CDR3 protein: CAITPRRGKGQRNEKLFF
V gene: TRBV11-2; D gene: NA; J gene: TRBJ2-5; clone size: NA; CDR3 DNA: TGTGCCAGCAGCTTAGAGCGTAGCAGGGGAGAGACCCAGTACTTC; CDR3 protein: CASSLERSRGETQYF
V gene: TRBV19; D gene: NA; J gene: TRBJ2-2; clone size: once; CDR3 DNA: TGTGCCAGTAGTATAAGGGGAAATGGAGCCGGGGAGCTGTTTTTT; CDR3 protein: CASSIRGNGAGELFF
V gene: TRBV18; D gene: TRBD2; J gene: TRBJ2-7; clone size: NA; CDR3 DNA: TGTGCCAGCTCACCACTATTTGGGGAGGGTAGCCACGAGCAGTACTTC; CDR3 protein: CASSPLFGEGSHEQYF
V gene: TRBV11-1; D gene: NA; J gene: TRBJ2-5; clone size: NA; CDR3 DNA: TGTGCCAGCTCAGGGAAAATGTTGGAGACCCAGTACTTC; CDR3 protein: CASSGKMLETQYF
V gene: TRBV7-8; D gene: NA; J gene: TRBJ1-5; clone size: NA; CDR3 DNA: TGTGCCAGCAGCTCGTACCCGGGGCGGGGTGGGAATCAGCCCCAGCATTTT; CDR3 protein: CASSSYPGRGGNQPQHF
V gene: TRBV18; D gene: TRBD1; J gene: TRBJ1-6; clone size: few; CDR3 DNA: TGTGCCAGCTCATCAATAGGACAGGGGCTCGAATCACCCCTCCACTTT; CDR3 protein: CASSSIGQGLESPLHF
V gene: TRBV29-1; D gene: TRBD1; J gene: TRBJ1-1; clone size: few; CDR3 DNA: TGCAGCTCAACAGGGGCCGAAGGTGGGAACACTGAAGCTTTCTTT; CDR3 protein: CSSTGAEGGNTEAFF
V gene: TRBV7-2; D gene: NA; J gene: TRBJ1-6; clone size: NA; CDR3 DNA: TGTGCCAGCAGCTTTGCCTACAGCTCCTATAATTCACCCCTCCACTTT; CDR3 protein: CASSFAYSSYNSPLHF
V gene: TRBV4-2; D gene: TRBD2; J gene: TRBJ2-7; clone size: once; CDR3 DNA: TGTGCCAGCAGCCAAGCTAGCGGGGCGACCTACGAGCAGTACTTC; CDR3 protein: CASSQASGATYEQYF
V gene: TRBV7-9; D gene: NA; J gene: TRBJ2-7; clone size: NA; CDR3 DNA: TGTGCCAGCAGCCCCAGACAGGCCTCAGGGTCCTACGAGCAGTACTTC; CDR3 protein: CASSPRQASGSYEQYF
V gene: TRBV10-3; D gene: NA; J gene: TRBJ2-2; clone size: NA; CDR3 DNA: TGTGCCATCAGTCCTACCTCGACCGGGGAGCTGTTTTTT; CDR3 protein: CAISPTSTGELFF
V gene: TRBV9; D gene: TRBD2; J gene: TRBJ2-5; clone size: NA; CDR3 DNA: TGTGCCAGCAGCGTAGGGGCTAGCGGGAGTGGGGAGACCCAGTACTTC; CDR3 protein: CASSVGASGSGETQYF
V gene: TRBV5-6; D gene: TRBD2; J gene: TRBJ2-5; clone size: NA; CDR3 DNA: TGTGCCAGCAGCACTGGGGGGGGTCGACTCCAAGAGACCCAGTACTTC; CDR3 protein: CASSTGGGRLQETQYF